The clone carrying this T cell receptor beta chain was seen only once. Clones were read by immunoSEQ multiplex PCR, and TCRdb kept only the in-frame ones, dropping some. The data hold roughly 410,000 clones, with 95% observed a single time. This sample is part of a study of shared T cell receptors in the human thymus. The CDR3 runs 19 residues. Trimming took 0 bases from V and 1 from J, leaving 20 bases between them. Germline V gene lookup returns CDR1 LGHNA and CDR2 YSLEER. The genes are TRBV4-3 and TRBJ2-3; D is possibly TRBD2 (7 bases). This receptor was obtained from a human donor. Sequencing was performed on thymocytes. This chain's CDR3 is CASSQEGGDRHSGTDTQYF. The CDR3 DNA follows: TGCGCCAGCAGCCAAGAAGGGGGGGACCGCCACAGCGGCACAGATACGCAGTATTTT.